Below are 26 T cell receptor beta chains sequenced from a single sample in a study of shared clonotypes between healthy human individuals. TCRdb keeps only in-frame clones here, not all; method: immunoSEQ multiplex PCR. The sample has 980,000 or so clones, approximately 80% seen once; the top ten hold approximately 1.5%. Sequenced material: memory CD4+ T cells sorted from blood. Subset described: CD45RA-negative fraction. Every receptor here comes from a man between 18 and 29 years old in good health.

The genes are TRBV5-4 and TRBJ2-2; D not resolved. The CDR3 loop spans 15 amino acids. Deletions cut 2 bases from V and 0 bases from J, with 8 bases between. In germline, CDR1 is SGHNT, CDR2 YYREEE (reference sequence). CDR3 coding DNA: TGTGCCAGCAGCTTCCGCGGATCGAACACCGGGGAGCTGTTTTTT. Encoded protein: CASSFRGSNTGELFF.

This chain links TRBV10-1 with TRBJ2-7; D is perhaps TRBD1 (5 bases). Per germline, CDR1 WNHNN and CDR2 SYGVQD (reference sequence). Trimming left V 0 bases short and J 3 bases short, with 12 bases between. This CDR3 is built from 15 residues. This chain's CDR3 is CASSESGDSSYEQYF. The CDR3 DNA reads as TGCGCCAGCAGTGAGTCCGGAGACAGTAGCTACGAGCAGTACTTC.

The chain recombines TRBV10-3 with TRBJ1-1; D ambiguous. CDR3 size: 11 residues. Germline CDR1 and CDR2: ENHRY and SYGVKD. Deletions cut 3 bases from V and 4 bases from J, with 3 bases between. The CDR3 DNA follows: TGTGCCATCAGTGATATCACTGAAGCTTTCTTT. This sequence encodes CAISDITEAFF.

This clone was seen once. This chain joins TRBV5-6 and TRBJ2-7, with D possibly TRBD2 on 6 matching bases. This CDR3 is built from 17 residues. Germline V gene lookup returns CDR1 SGHDT and CDR2 YYEEEE. Trimming stripped 1 base from V and 0 bases from J, with 17 bases between. CDR3 protein: CASSLRGWTTSSYEQYF. CDR3 sequence (DNA): TGTGCCAGCAGCTTGCGGGGGTGGACGACCAGCTCCTACGAGCAGTACTTC.

The chain joins TRBV7-9 to TRBJ2-5; D possibly corresponds to TRBD1 (5 bases). CDR3 length: 18 amino acids. V was trimmed by 6 bases and J by 5 bases, leaving 28 bases between them. Germline V gene lookup returns CDR1 SEHNR and CDR2 FQNEAQ (reference sequence). CDR3 amino acids: CASRPGSGLPRGRETQYF. The CDR3 DNA is TGTGCCAGCAGACCAGGTTCAGGGCTGCCAAGGGGCCGGGAGACCCAGTACTTC.

The rearrangement uses TRBV7-9 and TRBJ2-7; D perhaps matches TRBD1 (5 bases). This CDR3 region has 13 residues. Per the germline V gene, CDR1 is SEHNR and CDR2 is FQNEAQ (reference sequence). Trimming removed 2 bases at V and 2 bases at J, with 7 bases between. CDR3 protein: CASSLQGPYEQYF. In DNA form, the CDR3 reads TGTGCCAGCAGCTTACAGGGTCCCTACGAGCAGTACTTC.

In nucleotides, the CDR3 is TGTGCCAGCTCACCCGGGAGTACAGGACGCGAGCAGTACTTC. Its protein is CASSPGSTGREQYF. The J gene is TRBJ2-7, the V gene TRBV18; D might be TRBD2 (6 bases). Germline V lookup: CDR1 KGHSH, CDR2 LQKENI. This CDR3 contains 14 residues. The V end lost 3 bases, the J end lost 6 bases, and 15 bases lay between the germline ends. The whole variable domain, filled in from reference TRBV18 and TRBJ2-7, reads NAGVMQNPRHLVRRRGQEARLRCSPMKGHSHVYWYRQLPEEGLKFMVYLQKENIIDESGMPKERFSAEFPKEGPSILRIQQVVRGDSAAYFCASSPGSTGREQYFGPGTRLTVT.

The CDR3 bases are TGTGCCAGCAGAACAGGGGGTAAAACTAATGAAAAACTGTTTTTT. It codes for CASRTGGKTNEKLFF. The V and J genes are TRBV27 and TRBJ1-4; 8 nucleotides line up with TRBD1. The CDR3 contains 15 residues. Losses at the gene ends were 6 bases for V and 1 base for J; bases not matched to a gene: 4. Germline CDR1 reads MNHEY; CDR2 reads SMNVEV (reference sequence).

This clone has only one observation. For the CDR3, the DNA is TGTGCCTGGAGTCACCAGACGGGCACCATATATTTT. It encodes CAWSHQTGTIYF. The chain employs TRBV30 and TRBJ1-3; the D is unclear. V lost 2 bases and J lost 9, with 11 bases in between. Looked up from germline, CDR1 is GTSNPN and CDR2 is SVGIG (reference sequence). The CDR3 extends over 12 amino acids.

This clone is a singleton in its sample. The chain employs TRBV25-1 and TRBJ2-3, with TRBD2 matching over 7 bases. After removal of 3 bases from V and 3 bases from J, the junction contained 6 bases not matched to a gene. The CDR3 covers 15 residues. The germline V gene encodes CDR1 MGHDK and CDR2 SYGVNS. The CDR3 loop is CASSDAGEYTDTQYF. CDR3 in DNA: TGTGCCAGCAGTGATGCGGGAGAATATACAGATACGCAGTATTTT.

This clone has just a few counts. The sample has other DNA sequences that encode this CDR3 too. The V and J genes are TRBV30 and TRBJ1-2; TRBD1 agrees at 7 bases. The CDR3 length is 14 residues. The V gene end was trimmed by 3 bases and the J gene end by 2 bases; junction bases not matched to a gene: 6. Germline loops: CDR1 GTSNPN, CDR2 SVGIG (reference sequence). This CDR3 reads CAWSGGTANYGYTF. CDR3 in DNA: TGTGCCTGGAGCGGTGGGACAGCGAACTATGGCTACACCTTC.

The chain combines TRBV5-1 with TRBJ2-5, with D perhaps matching TRBD1 or TRBD2 (5 bases each). The CDR3 is 15 amino acids. CDR1 and CDR2 from the germline V gene are SGHRS and YFSETQ. The V gene lost 0 bases and the J gene lost 7 bases, with 16 bases spanning the gap. The CDR3 loop is CASSLGTGATGTQYF. Written as DNA, the CDR3 is TGCGCCAGCAGCTTGGGAACCGGGGCCACGGGGACCCAGTACTTC.

V and J are TRBV4-3 and TRBJ2-2; tentatively, D is TRBD2 (5 bases). CDR3 length: 15 amino acids. Germline V lookup: CDR1 LGHNA, CDR2 YSLEER. Deletions cut 1 base from V and 6 bases from J, with 12 bases between. Here the CDR3 reads CASSQVGVGAGELFF. The CDR3 nucleotides are TGCGCCAGCAGCCAAGTCGGGGTAGGCGCCGGGGAGCTGTTTTTT.

The chain joins TRBV19 to TRBJ2-7; the match to TRBD2 covers 8 bases. The CDR3 has 16 amino acids. V dropped 2 bases and J dropped 6; count of bases not matched to a gene: 12. Germline V gives CDR1 LNHDA, CDR2 SQIVND (reference sequence). The CDR3 sequence: CASSISGTGGPLEQYF. Written as DNA, the CDR3 is TGTGCCAGTAGTATATCCGGAACGGGAGGGCCCCTCGAGCAGTACTTC.

The gene calls are TRBV18 and TRBJ2-5; tentative D call: TRBD1 (6 bases). The CDR3 contains 13 residues. In germline, CDR1 is KGHSH, CDR2 LQKENI. Trimming stripped 1 base from V and 3 bases from J, with 6 bases between. The CDR3 nucleotides read TGTGCCAGCTCACCACGGACAGAAGAGACCCAGTACTTC. Translation: CASSPRTEETQYF. Supplemented by reference TRBV18 and TRBJ2-5, the full variable domain reads NAGVMQNPRHLVRRRGQEARLRCSPMKGHSHVYWYRQLPEEGLKFMVYLQKENIIDESGMPKERFSAEFPKEGPSILRIQQVVRGDSAAYFCASSPRTEETQYFGPGTRLLVL.

This clone was found a few times. The chain recombines TRBV6-1 with TRBJ1-1, with D hard to call. Germline CDR1 and CDR2: MNHNS and SASEGT. The CDR3 covers 13 residues. The V and J ends lost 2 bases and 7 bases respectively, with 11 bases between them. The CDR3 DNA follows: TGTGCCAGCAGTGAATTTCTCCAAAATGAAGCTTTCTTT. Protein product: CASSEFLQNEAFF.

In DNA, the CDR3 is TGCGCCAGCAGCTTGGCCGGGGACAGTAGCGGCTACACCTTC. This sequence encodes CASSLAGDSSGYTF. The rearrangement uses TRBV5-1 and TRBJ1-2; TRBD1 aligns across 7 bases. The ends lost 0 bases at V and 8 bases at J; junction bases unmatched: 7. CDR3 length equals 14 residues. The germline CDR1 and CDR2 sequences are SGHRS and YFSETQ.

This clone was picked up many times. The rearrangement links TRBV4-3 to TRBJ2-5, with 9 nucleotides matching TRBD1. After removal of 2 bases from V and 5 bases from J, the junction contained 6 bases not matched to a gene. The CDR3 consists of 15 residues. From germline, CDR1 is LGHNA and CDR2 YSLEER. CDR3 region: CASSQINRGLETQYF. In nucleotides, the CDR3 is TGCGCCAGCAGCCAAATAAACAGGGGGCTGGAGACCCAGTACTTC.

The chain uses TRBV9 and TRBJ2-7; D tentatively fits TRBD1 or TRBD2 (5 bases each). This CDR3 is built from 14 residues. Trimming took off 2 bases at V and 1 base at J, with 10 bases between the two ends. Looked up from germline, CDR1 is SGDLS and CDR2 is YYNGEE. The CDR3 reads CASSVRDGSYEQYF. In DNA, the CDR3 is TGTGCCAGCAGCGTCCGGGACGGTTCCTACGAGCAGTACTTC.

As regards this clone: The sample has other DNA sequences that encode this CDR3 too. The chain links TRBV5-1 to TRBJ2-7, with unresolved D. The CDR3 consists of 11 residues. V lost 0 bases, J lost 6 bases, and 4 bases lay in between. Germline V lookup: CDR1 SGHRS, CDR2 YFSETQ. The CDR3 DNA follows: TGCGCCAGCAGCTTGGTAGGCGAGCAGTACTTC. Its translation is CASSLVGEQYF.

The J gene is TRBJ1-6, the V gene TRBV30; D is possibly TRBD1 (6 bases). Trimming removed 1 base at V and 14 bases at J, with 12 bases between. CDR3 length: 12 amino acids. Germline V gene lookup returns CDR1 GTSNPN and CDR2 SVGIG (reference sequence). The CDR3 region is CAWSGDGDTLHF. CDR3 DNA: TGTGCCTGGAGTGGCGACGGGGACACCCTCCACTTT.

This CDR3 reads CAWTPGGGEQFF. The CDR3 DNA reads TGTGCCTGGACCCCAGGCGGGGGTGAGCAGTTCTTC. The gene calls are TRBV30 and TRBJ2-1; 7 bases match TRBD2. Germline V CDR1 and CDR2: GTSNPN, SVGIG (reference sequence). The ends lost 4 bases at V and 9 bases at J; junction bases unmatched: 6. The CDR3 is 12 amino acids.

The chain joins TRBV30 to TRBJ1-4, with unresolved D. Trimming left V 7 bases short and J 3 bases short, with 12 bases between. The germline CDR1 and CDR2 sequences are GTSNPN and SVGIG (reference sequence). The CDR3 contains 13 residues. The CDR3 nucleotides are TGTGCCTTACTTAGGGTTCCTAATGAAAAACTGTTTTTT. It is translated as CALLRVPNEKLFF.

This clone was observed a few times. The J gene is TRBJ1-1, the V gene TRBV2; D is unresolved. Deletions cut 6 bases from V and 4 bases from J, with 18 bases between. The CDR3 runs 15 residues. The V gene's germline CDR1 is SNHLY and CDR2 FYNNEI. CDR3 nucleotides: TGTGCCAGCAGGGATCAGAGCGTCCTGGGCACTGAAGCTTTCTTT. Amino acid sequence: CASRDQSVLGTEAFF.

The V and J genes are TRBV6-5 and TRBJ1-4, with no clear D. V lost 7 bases to trimming and J lost 4 bases, with 13 bases between them. This CDR3 has 14 residues. CDR1 is MNHEY, CDR2 SVGAGI, per germline. The CDR3 nucleotides read TGTGCCAGCATCCTAACGGGATTTAATGAAAAACTGTTTTTT. Translating it yields CASILTGFNEKLFF.

This chain uses TRBV21-1 with TRBJ2-7; the table calls TRBD2, which could not be checked here. TRBV21-1 is tagged as a pseudogene. The CDR3 is 13 amino acids. The CDR3 nucleotides are TGTGCCAGCAGCAAAGCGGAGGGTAACGAGCAGTACTTC. It yields the protein CASSKAEGNEQYF.